The T cell receptor beta chain under discussion was sequenced for a study of T cell clonotyping in hematopoietic cell transplantation (dated by TCRdb to the early 2020s). A note on the overall study: Pretransplant samples from recipients were collected after cytoreduction. The study collected 130 or so blood samples from 35 consecutive transplant recipients and their related donors. Patient recruitment ran from late 2015 to January 2017, and follow-up continued until late 2020 or death.

The label giving this sample's time point can be read as: recipient sample about 28 days before transplant, after cytoreduction. Blood samples were obtained from recipients approximately 28 days before transplant and at days 30, 100 and 180 after transplant. Using Nuclei Lysis Solution, genomic DNA was extracted from unfractionated peripheral blood mononuclear cells that were either fresh or cryopreserved. In regard to this clone: There is no known antigen for this receptor. There are no base qualities to consult, and no much larger clone falls within one base.

General findings and caveats noted by the study authors: After transplant, TCR diversity in recipients dropped, and pathologically expanded clonotypes increased progressively from day 30 to day 180. Just a small fraction of recipient repertoires overlapped with donor repertoires, and more than 97% appeared de novo at the given depth. Donor and pretransplant recipient Inverse Simpson Index values predicted broader posttransplant TCR repertoire diversity. Sample size was limited, and cells were not sorted, so CD4 and CD8 repertoire contributions could not be separated.

The CDR3 goes from the cysteine to the phenylalanine over 14 residues. The read is trimmed to its CDR3 DNA, 42 bases read in frame from base 1. V loses 0 bases of germline sequence and J loses 3 bases, and the interval between the two ends is 10 bases. CDR1 and CDR2 are read off the germline V gene (reference sequence) as SGHNT and YYREEE. The immunoSEQ assay, a bias-controlled multiplex PCR with V- and J-specific primers, was used to amplify TCR beta CDR3 regions from genomic DNA. In a second PCR step, a proprietary barcode and Illumina adapter sequences were attached to the CDR3 amplicons. An Illumina MiSeq instrument was used to sequence the CDR3 libraries. The original methods were these. Export and quality control were done with immunoSEQ Analyzer 3.0, while downstream analyses used R Bioconductor and Immunarch. Repertoire metrics were calculated using only productive rearrangements within the normalized downsampled data set. Pathologically expanded clonotypes were defined as those larger than 5 templates in the normalized cohort. The Inverse Simpson Index served as the measure of repertoire diversity. The non-normalized data set was used for CMV-specificity analyses so that all clonotypes could be captured. TCRdb provides this immuneACCESS table in a form limited to in-frame rearrangements. Some clones are lacking; in checked studies, under half of them reflect an unresolved V gene, and why the rest are absent is not known. V and J calls and clone size are as listed in that table; D and trimming were resolved from the DNA. A total of more than 25,000 clones appear in this sample, about 83% of them only once. The ten most abundant clones make up 6% to 8% of the sample.

The sample was peripheral blood mononuclear cells, taken before stem cell transplant. This receptor was taken from a woman in her 30s with chronic myeloid leukemia. Some clones in this sample may be carry-over from other donors' samples. The sequence links TRBV5-4 to TRBJ2-7; no D gene is confidently identified. The sequenced DNA: TGTGCCAGCAGCTTGGGCACGGGCCTCTACGAGCAGTACTTC. It encodes CASSLGTGLYEQYF.